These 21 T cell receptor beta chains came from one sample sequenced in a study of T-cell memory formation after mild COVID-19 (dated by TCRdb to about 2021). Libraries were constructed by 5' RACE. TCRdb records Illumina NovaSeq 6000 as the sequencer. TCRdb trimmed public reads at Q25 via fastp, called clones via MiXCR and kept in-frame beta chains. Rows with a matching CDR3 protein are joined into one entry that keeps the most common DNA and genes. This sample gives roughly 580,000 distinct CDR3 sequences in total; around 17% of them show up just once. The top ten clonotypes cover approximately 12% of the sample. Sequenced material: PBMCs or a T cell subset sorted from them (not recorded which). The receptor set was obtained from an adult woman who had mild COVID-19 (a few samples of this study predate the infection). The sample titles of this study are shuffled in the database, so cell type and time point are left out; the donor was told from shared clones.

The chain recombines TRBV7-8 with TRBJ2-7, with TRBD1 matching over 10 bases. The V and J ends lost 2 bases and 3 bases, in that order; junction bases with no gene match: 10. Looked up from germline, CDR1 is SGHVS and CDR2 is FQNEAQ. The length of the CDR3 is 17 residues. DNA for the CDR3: TGTGCCAGCAGCTTAACATCCGGGACAGGGGATTACTACGAGCAGTACTTC. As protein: CASSLTSGTGDYYEQYF.

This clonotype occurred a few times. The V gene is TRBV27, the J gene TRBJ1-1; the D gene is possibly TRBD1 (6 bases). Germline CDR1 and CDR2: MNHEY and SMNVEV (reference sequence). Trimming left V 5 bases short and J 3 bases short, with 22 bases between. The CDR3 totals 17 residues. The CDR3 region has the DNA TGTGCCAGCAGTGCACAGGGTTCGGTGTTCGGCGACACTGAAGCTTTCTTT. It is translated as CASSAQGSVFGDTEAFF.

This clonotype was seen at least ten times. The CDR3 sequence is CASTTGVGYEQYF. The CDR3 DNA sequence: TGTGCCAGCACGACAGGGGTAGGCTACGAGCAGTACTTC. This sequence joins TRBV6-6 and TRBJ2-7, with 8 positions matching TRBD1. V trimming: 7 bases; J trimming: 3 bases; junction bases outside the gene matches: 5. CDR3 size: 13 residues. Germline values: CDR1 MNHNY, CDR2 SVGAGI (reference sequence).

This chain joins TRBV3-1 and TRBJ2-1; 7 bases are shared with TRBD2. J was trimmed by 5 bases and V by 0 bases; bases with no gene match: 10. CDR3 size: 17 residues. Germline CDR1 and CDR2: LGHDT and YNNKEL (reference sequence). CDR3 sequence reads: CASSQDELRELDNEQFF. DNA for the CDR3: TGTGCCAGCAGCCAAGATGAGTTGCGGGAGTTGGACAATGAGCAGTTCTTC.

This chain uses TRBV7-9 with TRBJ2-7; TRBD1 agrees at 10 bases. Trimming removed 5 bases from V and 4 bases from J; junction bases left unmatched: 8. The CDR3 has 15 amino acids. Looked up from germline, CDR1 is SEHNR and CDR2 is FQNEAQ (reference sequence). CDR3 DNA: TGTGCCAGCAGCCCAAAGGACAGGGGGGGGTACGAGCAGTACTTC. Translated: CASSPKDRGGYEQYF.

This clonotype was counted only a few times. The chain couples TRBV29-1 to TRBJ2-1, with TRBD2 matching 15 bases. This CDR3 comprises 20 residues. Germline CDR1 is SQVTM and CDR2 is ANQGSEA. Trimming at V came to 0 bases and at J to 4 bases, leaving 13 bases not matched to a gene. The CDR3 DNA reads TGCAGCGTTGAAGATCGGGGACTAGCGGGAGGCCACATCAAGTACAATGAGCAGTTCTTC. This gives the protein CSVEDRGLAGGHIKYNEQFF.

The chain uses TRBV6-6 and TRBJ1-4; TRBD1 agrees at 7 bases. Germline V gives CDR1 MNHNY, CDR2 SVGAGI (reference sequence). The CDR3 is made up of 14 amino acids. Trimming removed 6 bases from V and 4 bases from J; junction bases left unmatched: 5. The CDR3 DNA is TGTGCCAGCAGCCCTAGGGGGCATAATGAAAAACTGTTTTTT. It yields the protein CASSPRGHNEKLFF.

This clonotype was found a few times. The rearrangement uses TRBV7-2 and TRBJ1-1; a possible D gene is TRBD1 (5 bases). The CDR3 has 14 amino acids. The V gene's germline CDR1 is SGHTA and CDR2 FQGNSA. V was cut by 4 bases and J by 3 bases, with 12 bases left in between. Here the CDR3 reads CASSYGRAYTEAFF. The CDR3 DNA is TGTGCCAGCAGCTACGGCAGGGCTTACACTGAAGCTTTCTTT. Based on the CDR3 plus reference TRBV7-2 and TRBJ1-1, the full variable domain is GAGVSQSPSNKVTEKGKDVELRCDPISGHTALYWYRQSLGQGLEFLIYFQGNSAPDKSGLPSDRFSAERTGGSVSTLTIQRTQQEDSAVYLCASSYGRAYTEAFFGQGTRLTVV.

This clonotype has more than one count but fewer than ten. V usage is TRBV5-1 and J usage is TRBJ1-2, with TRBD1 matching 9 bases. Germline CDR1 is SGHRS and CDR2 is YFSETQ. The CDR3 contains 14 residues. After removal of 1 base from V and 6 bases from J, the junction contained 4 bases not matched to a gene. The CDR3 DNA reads TGCGCCAGCAGCTTGAGAGACAGGGGGGATGGCTACACCTTC. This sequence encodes CASSLRDRGDGYTF.

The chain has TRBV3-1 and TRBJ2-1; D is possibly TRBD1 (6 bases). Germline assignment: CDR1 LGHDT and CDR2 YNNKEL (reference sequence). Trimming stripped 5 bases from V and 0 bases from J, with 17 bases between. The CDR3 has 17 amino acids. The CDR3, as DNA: TGTGCCAGCAGCAAAACGACGTGGACAGTCTCCTACAATGAGCAGTTCTTC. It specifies CASSKTTWTVSYNEQFF.

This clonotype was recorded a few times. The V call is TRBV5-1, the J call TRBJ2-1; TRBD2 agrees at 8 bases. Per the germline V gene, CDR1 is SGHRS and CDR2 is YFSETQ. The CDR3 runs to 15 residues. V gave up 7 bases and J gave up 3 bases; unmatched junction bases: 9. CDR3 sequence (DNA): TGCGCCAGCCTCTCGGGGCTAGCGGGCTACAATGAGCAGTTCTTC. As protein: CASLSGLAGYNEQFF.

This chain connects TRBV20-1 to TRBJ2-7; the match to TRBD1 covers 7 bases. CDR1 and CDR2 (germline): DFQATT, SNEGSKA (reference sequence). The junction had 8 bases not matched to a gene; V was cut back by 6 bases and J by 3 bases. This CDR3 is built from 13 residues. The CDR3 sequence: CSANPYRGYEQYF. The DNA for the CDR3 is TGCAGTGCAAACCCTTACAGGGGCTACGAGCAGTACTTC.

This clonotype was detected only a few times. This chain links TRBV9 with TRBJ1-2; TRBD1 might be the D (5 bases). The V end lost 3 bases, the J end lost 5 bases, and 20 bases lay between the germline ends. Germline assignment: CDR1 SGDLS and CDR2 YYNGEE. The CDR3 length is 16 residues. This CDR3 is CASSGRGWGTRYGYTF. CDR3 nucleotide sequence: TGTGCCAGCAGCGGAAGAGGGTGGGGGACTCGGTATGGCTACACCTTC.

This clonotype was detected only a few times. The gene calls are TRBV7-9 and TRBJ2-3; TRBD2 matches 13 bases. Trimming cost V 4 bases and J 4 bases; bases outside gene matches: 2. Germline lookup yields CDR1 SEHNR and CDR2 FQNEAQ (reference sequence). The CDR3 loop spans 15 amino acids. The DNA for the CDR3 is TGTGCCAGCAGCTGCGGGACTAGCGGGGCAGATACGCAGTATTTT. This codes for CASSCGTSGADTQYF.

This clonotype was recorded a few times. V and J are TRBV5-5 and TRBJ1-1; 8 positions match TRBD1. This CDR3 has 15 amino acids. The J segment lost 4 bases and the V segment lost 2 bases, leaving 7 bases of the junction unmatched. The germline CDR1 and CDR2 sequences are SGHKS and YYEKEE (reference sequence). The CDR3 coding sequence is TGTGCCAGCAGCTTCCGACAGGGGAAGGTCACTGAAGCTTTCTTT. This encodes CASSFRQGKVTEAFF.

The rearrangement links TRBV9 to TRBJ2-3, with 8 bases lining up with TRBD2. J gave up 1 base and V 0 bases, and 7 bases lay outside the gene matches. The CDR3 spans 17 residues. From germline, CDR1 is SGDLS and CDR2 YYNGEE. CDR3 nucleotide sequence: TGTGCCAGCAGCGTAGATGGGCGGGGGGCCCGCACAGATACGCAGTATTTT. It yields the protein CASSVDGRGARTDTQYF.

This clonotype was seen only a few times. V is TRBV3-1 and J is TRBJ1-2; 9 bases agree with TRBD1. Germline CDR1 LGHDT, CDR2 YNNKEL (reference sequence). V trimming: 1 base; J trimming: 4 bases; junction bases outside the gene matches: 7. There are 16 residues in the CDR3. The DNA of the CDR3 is TGTGCCAGCAGCCAAGCGGGACAGGGATCGCCCTATGGCTACACCTTC. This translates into CASSQAGQGSPYGYTF.

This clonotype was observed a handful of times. The DNA for the CDR3 is TGTCAGGGGCCCCCGGGTCGGACAGATACGCAGTATTTT. It translates to CQGPPGRTDTQYF. J is TRBJ2-3 and V is TRBV7-3, with D perhaps TRBD1 (6 bases). This CDR3 is built from 13 residues. The germline CDR1 and CDR2 sequences are SGHTA and FQGTGA.

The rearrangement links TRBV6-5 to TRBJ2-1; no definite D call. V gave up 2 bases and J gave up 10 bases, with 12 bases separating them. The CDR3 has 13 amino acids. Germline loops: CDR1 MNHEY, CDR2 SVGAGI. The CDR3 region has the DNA TGTGCCAGCAGTTACGAAAGACAAGGGGAGCAGTTCTTC. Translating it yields CASSYERQGEQFF.

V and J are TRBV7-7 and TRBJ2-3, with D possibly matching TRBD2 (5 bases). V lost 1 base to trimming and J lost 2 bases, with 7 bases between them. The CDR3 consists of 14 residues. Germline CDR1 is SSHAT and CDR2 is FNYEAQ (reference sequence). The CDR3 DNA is TGTGCCAGCAGCTTAGGGACTCCCACAGATACGCAGTATTTT. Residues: CASSLGTPTDTQYF.

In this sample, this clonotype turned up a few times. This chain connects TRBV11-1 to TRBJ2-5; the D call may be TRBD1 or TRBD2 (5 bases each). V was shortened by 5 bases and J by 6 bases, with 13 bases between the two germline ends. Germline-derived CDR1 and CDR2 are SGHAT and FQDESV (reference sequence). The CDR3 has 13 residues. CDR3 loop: CASSPGTTQTQYF. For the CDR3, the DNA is TGTGCCAGCAGCCCGGGGACCACCCAGACCCAGTACTTC. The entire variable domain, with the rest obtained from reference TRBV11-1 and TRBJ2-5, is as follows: EAEVAQSPRYKITEKSQAVAFWCDPISGHATLYWYRQILGQGPELLVQFQDESVVDDSQLPKDRFSAERLKGVDSTLKIQPAELGDSAMYLCASSPGTTQTQYFGPGTRLLVL.